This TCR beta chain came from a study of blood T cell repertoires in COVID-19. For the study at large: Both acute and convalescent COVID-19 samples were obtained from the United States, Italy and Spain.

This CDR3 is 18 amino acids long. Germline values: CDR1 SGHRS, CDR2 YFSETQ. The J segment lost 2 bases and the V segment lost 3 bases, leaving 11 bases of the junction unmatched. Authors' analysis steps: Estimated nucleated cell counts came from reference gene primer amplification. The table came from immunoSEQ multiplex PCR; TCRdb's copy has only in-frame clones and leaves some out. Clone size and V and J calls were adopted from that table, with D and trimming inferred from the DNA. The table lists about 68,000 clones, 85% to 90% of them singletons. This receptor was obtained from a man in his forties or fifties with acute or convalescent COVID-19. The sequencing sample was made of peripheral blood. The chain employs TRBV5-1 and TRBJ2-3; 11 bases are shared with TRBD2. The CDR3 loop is CASSSTGTSGGVTDTQYF. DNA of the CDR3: TGCGCCAGCAGCTCCACCGGGACTAGCGGAGGGGTCACAGATACGCAGTATTTT.